Following are 3 T cell receptor beta chains from one sample sequenced in a study of T cells in Graves' hyperthyroidism and ophthalmopathy. Researchers took RNA transcripts and amplified the TCR beta CDR3 regions from them. Carried out on the TCR CDR3, a first-round RT-PCR used the HTBI primer set. Each CDR3 protein is one row after TCRdb ran MiXCR on the multiplex PCR reads. The sample holds roughly 700,000 distinct CDR3 sequences, around 40% seen once. The sample comprised blood. These receptor sequences come from a woman aged 40 to 55 with Graves' hyperthyroidism.

The CDR3: CASGLVGREDGELFF. CDR3 nucleotides: TGTGCTAGTGGTTTGGTAGGGAGGGAGGACGGGGAGCTGTTTTTT. This chain joins TRBV12-5 and TRBJ2-2; 7 bases align to TRBD2. The CDR3 runs 15 residues. The J segment lost 7 bases and the V segment lost 0 bases, leaving 5 bases of the junction unmatched. Germline CDR1 reads LGHNT; CDR2 reads FRNRAP.

This clonotype was seen at least ten times. The rearrangement joins TRBV20-1 to TRBJ1-1; D gene unclear. Germline-derived CDR1 and CDR2 are DFQATT and SNEGSKA (reference sequence). CDR3 length: 12 residues. V lost 3 bases and J 1 base, leaving 6 bases between the germline ends. The CDR3 DNA sequence: TGCAGTGCTAGTGAAGGGAACACTGAAGCTTTCTTT. Its translation: CSASEGNTEAFF.

This clonotype has only a few counts. V is TRBV2 and J is TRBJ2-3, with D unresolved. Germline V gene lookup returns CDR1 SNHLY and CDR2 FYNNEI. Trimming cost V 1 base and J 3 bases, with 11 bases left between them. This CDR3 has 15 residues. CDR3 DNA: TGTGCCAGCAGTGAAGAAAGCGTTAGAACAGATACGCAGTATTTT. It translates to CASSEESVRTDTQYF.